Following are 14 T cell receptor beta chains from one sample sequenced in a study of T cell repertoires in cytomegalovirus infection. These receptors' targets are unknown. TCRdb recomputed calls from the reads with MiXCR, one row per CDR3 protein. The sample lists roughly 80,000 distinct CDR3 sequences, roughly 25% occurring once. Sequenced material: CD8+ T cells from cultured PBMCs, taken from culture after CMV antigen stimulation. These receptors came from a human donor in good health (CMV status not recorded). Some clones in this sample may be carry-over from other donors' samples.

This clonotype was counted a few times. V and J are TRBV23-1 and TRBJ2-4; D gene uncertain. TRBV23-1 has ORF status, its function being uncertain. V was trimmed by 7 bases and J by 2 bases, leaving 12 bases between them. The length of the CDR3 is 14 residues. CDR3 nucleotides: TGCGCCAGCACCGCGACGGTCTCCAAAAACATTCAGTACTTC. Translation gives CASTATVSKNIQYF.

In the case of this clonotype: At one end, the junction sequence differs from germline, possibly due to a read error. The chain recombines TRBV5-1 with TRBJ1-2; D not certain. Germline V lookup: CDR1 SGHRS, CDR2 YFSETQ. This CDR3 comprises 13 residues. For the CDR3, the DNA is TGCGCCAGCAGTTTGGATTTGACCTTTGGCTACACCTTC. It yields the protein CASSLDLTFGYTF.

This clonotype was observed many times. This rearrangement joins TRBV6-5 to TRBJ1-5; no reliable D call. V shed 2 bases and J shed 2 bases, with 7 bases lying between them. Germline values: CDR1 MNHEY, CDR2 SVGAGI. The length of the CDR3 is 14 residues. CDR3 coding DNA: TGTGCCAGCAGTTACAGGGATGGCAATCAGCCCCAGCATTTT. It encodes CASSYRDGNQPQHF.

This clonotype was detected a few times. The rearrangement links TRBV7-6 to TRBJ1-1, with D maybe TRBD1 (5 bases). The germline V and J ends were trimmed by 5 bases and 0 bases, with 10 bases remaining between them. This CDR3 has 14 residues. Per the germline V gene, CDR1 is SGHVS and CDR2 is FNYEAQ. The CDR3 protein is CASSRDGMNTEAFF. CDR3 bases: TGTGCCAGCAGCAGGGACGGTATGAACACTGAAGCTTTCTTT.

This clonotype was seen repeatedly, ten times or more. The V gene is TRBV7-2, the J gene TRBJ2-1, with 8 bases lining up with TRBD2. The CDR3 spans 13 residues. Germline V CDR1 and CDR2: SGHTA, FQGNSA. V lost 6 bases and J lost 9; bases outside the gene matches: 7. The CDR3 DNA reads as TGTGCCAGCAGTCCCGAGCGGGAGAGTGAGCAGTTCTTC. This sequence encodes CASSPERESEQFF.

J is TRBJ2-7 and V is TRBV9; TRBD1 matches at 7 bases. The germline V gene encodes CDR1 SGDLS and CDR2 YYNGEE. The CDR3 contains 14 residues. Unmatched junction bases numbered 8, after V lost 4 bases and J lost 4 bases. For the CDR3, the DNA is TGTGCCAGCAGCCTAGGGGGCCAGGCTTACGAGCAGTACTTC. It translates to CASSLGGQAYEQYF.

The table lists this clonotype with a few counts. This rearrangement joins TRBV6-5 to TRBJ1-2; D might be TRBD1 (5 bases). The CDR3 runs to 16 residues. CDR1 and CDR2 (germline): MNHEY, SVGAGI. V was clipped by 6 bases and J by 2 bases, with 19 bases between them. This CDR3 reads CASSSGAAISNYGYTF. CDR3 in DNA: TGTGCCAGCAGCTCCGGGGCGGCCATCTCAAACTATGGCTACACCTTC.

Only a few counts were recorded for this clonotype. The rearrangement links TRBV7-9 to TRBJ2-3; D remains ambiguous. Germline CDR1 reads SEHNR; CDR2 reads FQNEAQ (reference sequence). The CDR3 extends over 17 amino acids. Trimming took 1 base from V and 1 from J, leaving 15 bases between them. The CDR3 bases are TGTGCCAGCAGCTTAGTGGGAAGGGCCGAAGGCACAGATACGCAGTATTTT. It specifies CASSLVGRAEGTDTQYF.

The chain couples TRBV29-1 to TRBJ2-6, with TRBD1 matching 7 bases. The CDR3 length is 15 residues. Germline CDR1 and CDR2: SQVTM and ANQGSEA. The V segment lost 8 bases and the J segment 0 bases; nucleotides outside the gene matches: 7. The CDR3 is CSISGQLSGANVLTF. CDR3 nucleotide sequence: TGCAGCATCTCGGGACAGCTCTCTGGGGCCAACGTCCTGACTTTC.

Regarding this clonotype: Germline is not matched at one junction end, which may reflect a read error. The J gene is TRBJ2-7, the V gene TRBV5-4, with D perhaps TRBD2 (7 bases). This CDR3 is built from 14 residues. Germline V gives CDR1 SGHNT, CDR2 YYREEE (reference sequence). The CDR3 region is CACSLDGGQYEQYF. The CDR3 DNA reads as TGTGCCTGCAGCTTGGACGGGGGGCAATACGAGCAGTACTTC.

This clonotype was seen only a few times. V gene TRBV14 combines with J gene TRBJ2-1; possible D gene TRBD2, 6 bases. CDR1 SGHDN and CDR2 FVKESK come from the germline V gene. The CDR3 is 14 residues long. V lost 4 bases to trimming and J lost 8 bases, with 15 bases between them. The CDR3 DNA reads TGTGCCAGCAGCCCCACGGGGGTCTTTCATGAGCAGTTCTTC. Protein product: CASSPTGVFHEQFF.

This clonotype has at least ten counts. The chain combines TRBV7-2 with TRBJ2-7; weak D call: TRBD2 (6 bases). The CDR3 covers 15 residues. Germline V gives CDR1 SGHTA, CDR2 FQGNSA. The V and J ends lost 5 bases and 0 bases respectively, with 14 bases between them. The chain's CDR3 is CASSPLALSSYEQYF. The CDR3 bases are TGTGCCAGCAGCCCCCTAGCGCTAAGCTCCTACGAGCAGTACTTC.

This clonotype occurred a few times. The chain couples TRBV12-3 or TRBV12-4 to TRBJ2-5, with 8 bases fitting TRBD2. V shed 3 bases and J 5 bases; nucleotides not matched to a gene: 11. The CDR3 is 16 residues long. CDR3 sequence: CASSFNRLAMEETQYF. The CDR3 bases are TGTGCCAGCAGTTTCAATAGACTAGCGATGGAGGAGACCCAGTACTTC.

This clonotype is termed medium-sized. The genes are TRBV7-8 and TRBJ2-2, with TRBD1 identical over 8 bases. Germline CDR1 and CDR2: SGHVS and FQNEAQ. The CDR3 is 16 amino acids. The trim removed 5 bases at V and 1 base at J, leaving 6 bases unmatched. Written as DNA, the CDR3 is TGTGCCAGCAGCGTACAGGGGGAATGGAACACCGGGGAGCTGTTTTTT. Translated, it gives CASSVQGEWNTGELFF.